This T cell receptor (beta chain) emerged from a study of blood T cell repertoires in COVID-19. Participants spanned ages about 18 to 100 years and resided in 24 US areas. Participant-reported clinical history was the basis for cohort assignment. V dropped 0 bases and J dropped 4 bases, with 7 bases sitting between them. CDR1 is MNHEY and CDR2 is SVGAGI in the germline V gene. The CDR3 has 13 residues. Produced via immunoSEQ multiplex PCR; TCRdb's table is partial and in-frame only. The sample lists approximately 390,000 clones, roughly 87% occurring once. The sequence was obtained from a woman in her thirties or forties with acute COVID-19. The chain joins TRBV6-5 to TRBJ2-7; D not resolved. The sequenced sample was PBMCs or T cells enriched from blood (not recorded which). The chain's CDR3 is CASSYSSDYEQYF. For the CDR3, the DNA is TGTGCCAGCAGTTACTCGAGCGATTACGAGCAGTACTTC.